The 4 T cell receptor beta chains below come from one sample, sequenced in a study of CD8+ T cells in alopecia areata. Specified treatment: oral pan-JAK inhibitor, 5-10 mg twice daily. The sequencing template was cDNA reverse transcribed from extracted RNA. Clones were sequenced by immunoSEQ multiplex PCR, and TCRdb holds only the in-frame ones, with some missing. The sample lists around 100,000 clones, around 84% occurring once. The sequenced sample was CD8+ T cells sorted from blood, obtained between weeks 30 and 35, from a patient treated with tofacitinib. These receptors were collected from a human donor with alopecia areata.

J is TRBJ2-1 and V is TRBV15; 12 bases line up with TRBD1. V gave up 3 bases and J gave up 1 base; unmatched junction bases: 7. Germline CDR1 is LNHNV and CDR2 is YYDKDF (reference sequence). The CDR3 covers 18 residues. This CDR3 reads CATSRGQGASGSYNEQFF. CDR3 sequence (DNA): TGTGCCACCAGCAGGGGACAGGGGGCTAGCGGATCCTACAATGAGCAGTTCTTC.

V is TRBV7-9 and J is TRBJ2-5; 8 bases align to TRBD2. The germline gives CDR1 SEHNR, CDR2 FQNEAQ (reference sequence). The V and J ends lost 5 bases and 1 base, in that order; junction bases with no gene match: 9. The CDR3 loop spans 16 amino acids. The DNA for the CDR3 is TGTGCCAGCAGCGGGCGTAGCGGGGAGCTCCAAGAGACCCAGTACTTC. It yields the protein CASSGRSGELQETQYF. Full variable domain (missing parts from reference TRBV7-9 and TRBJ2-5): DTGVSQNPRHKITKRGQNVTFRCDPISEHNRLYWYRQTLGQGPEFLTYFQNEAQLEKSRLLSDRFSAERPKGSFSTLEIQRTEQGDSAMYLCASSGRSGELQETQYFGPGTRLLVL.

The V gene is TRBV25-1, the J gene TRBJ1-2; D remains unclear. Germline values: CDR1 MGHDK, CDR2 SYGVNS. Trimming removed 4 bases at V and 4 bases at J, with 10 bases between. The CDR3 spans 13 residues. This CDR3 is CASSGEGAYGYTF. In DNA, the CDR3 is TGTGCCAGCAGTGGTGAGGGTGCCTATGGCTACACCTTC.

The CDR3 loop is CASSLFVPGGAGELFF. Here the CDR3 DNA reads TGTGCCAGCAGCTTATTTGTACCAGGGGGTGCCGGGGAGCTGTTTTTT. The rearrangement joins TRBV7-9 to TRBJ2-2; 7 bases are shared with TRBD1. J lost 6 bases, V lost 2 bases, and 9 bases had no gene match. Germline CDR1 reads SEHNR; CDR2 reads FQNEAQ (reference sequence). This CDR3 is 16 amino acids long. The full variable domain, with the rest looked up from reference TRBV7-9 and TRBJ2-2, is DTGVSQNPRHKITKRGQNVTFRCDPISEHNRLYWYRQTLGQGPEFLTYFQNEAQLEKSRLLSDRFSAERPKGSFSTLEIQRTEQGDSAMYLCASSLFVPGGAGELFFGEGSRLTVL.